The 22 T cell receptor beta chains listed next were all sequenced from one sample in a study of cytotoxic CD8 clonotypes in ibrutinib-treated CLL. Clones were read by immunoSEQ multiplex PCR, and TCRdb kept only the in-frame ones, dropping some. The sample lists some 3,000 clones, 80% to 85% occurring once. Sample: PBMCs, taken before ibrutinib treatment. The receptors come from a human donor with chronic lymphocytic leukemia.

The chain's CDR3 is CSVGTGEGYEQYF. CDR3 DNA: TGCAGCGTCGGGACAGGAGAGGGCTACGAGCAGTACTTC. The chain links TRBV29-1 to TRBJ2-7; 8 positions match TRBD1. Trimming cost V 6 bases and J 3 bases; bases outside gene matches: 7. The germline gives CDR1 SQVTM, CDR2 ANQGSEA. The CDR3 totals 13 residues.

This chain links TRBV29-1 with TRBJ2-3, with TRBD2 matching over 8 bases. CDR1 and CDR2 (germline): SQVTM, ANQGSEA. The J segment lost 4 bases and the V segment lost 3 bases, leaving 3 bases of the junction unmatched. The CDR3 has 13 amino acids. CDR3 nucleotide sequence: TGCAGCGTTGATCGGCGGGGGGCAGATACGCAGTATTTT. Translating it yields CSVDRRGADTQYF.

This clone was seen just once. The CDR3 DNA follows: TGCGCCAGCAGCCCCCTGGGGGGCCCGGGACAAGAGACCCAGTACTTC. Residues: CASSPLGGPGQETQYF. V gene TRBV4-1 combines with J gene TRBJ2-5, with D possibly being TRBD1 or TRBD2 (6 bases each). This CDR3 is built from 16 residues. CDR1 is MGHRA and CDR2 is YSYEKL in the germline V gene. The germline V and J ends were trimmed by 4 bases and 2 bases, with 17 bases remaining between them.

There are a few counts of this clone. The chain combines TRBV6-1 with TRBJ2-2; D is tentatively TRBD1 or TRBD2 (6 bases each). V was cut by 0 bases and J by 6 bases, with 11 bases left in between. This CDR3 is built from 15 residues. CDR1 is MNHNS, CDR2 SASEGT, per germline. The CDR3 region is CASSEAGGGAGELFF. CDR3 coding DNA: TGTGCCAGCAGTGAAGCTGGAGGGGGAGCCGGGGAGCTGTTTTTT.

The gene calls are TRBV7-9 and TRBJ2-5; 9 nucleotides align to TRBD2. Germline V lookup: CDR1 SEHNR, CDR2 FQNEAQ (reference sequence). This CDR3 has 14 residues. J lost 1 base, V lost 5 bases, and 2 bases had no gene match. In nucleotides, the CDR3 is TGTGCCAGCAGCGCGGGAGGGTCCCAAGAGACCCAGTACTTC. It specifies CASSAGGSQETQYF.

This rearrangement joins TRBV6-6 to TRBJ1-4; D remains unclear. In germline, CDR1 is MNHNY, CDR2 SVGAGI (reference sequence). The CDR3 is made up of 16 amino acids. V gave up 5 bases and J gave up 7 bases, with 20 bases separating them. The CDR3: CASSRIRITGIEKLFF. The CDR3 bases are TGTGCCAGCAGTCGAATCAGGATAACGGGGATTGAAAAACTGTTTTTT.

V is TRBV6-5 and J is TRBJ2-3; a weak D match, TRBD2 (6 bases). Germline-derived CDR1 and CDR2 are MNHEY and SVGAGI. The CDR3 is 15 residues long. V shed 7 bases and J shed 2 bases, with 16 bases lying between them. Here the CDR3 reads CASTPGVLLTDTQYF. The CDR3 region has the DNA TGTGCCAGCACCCCGGGGGTTCTTCTCACAGATACGCAGTATTTT.

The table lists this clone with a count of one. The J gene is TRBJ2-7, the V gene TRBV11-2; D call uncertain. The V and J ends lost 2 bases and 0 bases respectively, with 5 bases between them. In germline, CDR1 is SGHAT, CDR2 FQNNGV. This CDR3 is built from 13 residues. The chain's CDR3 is CASSLTYSYEQYF. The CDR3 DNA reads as TGTGCCAGCAGCTTAACCTACTCCTACGAGCAGTACTTC.

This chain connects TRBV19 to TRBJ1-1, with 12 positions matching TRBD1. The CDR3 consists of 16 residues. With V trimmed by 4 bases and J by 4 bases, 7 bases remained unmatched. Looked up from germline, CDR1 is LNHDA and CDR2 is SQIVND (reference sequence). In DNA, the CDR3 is TGTGCCAGTAGTAGTCCGGGACAGGGGGCTCGCACTGAAGCTTTCTTT. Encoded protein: CASSSPGQGARTEAFF.

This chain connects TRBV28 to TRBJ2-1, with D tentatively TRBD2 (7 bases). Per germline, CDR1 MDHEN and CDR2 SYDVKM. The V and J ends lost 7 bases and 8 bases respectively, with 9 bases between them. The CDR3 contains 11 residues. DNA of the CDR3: TGTGCCAGCAAGGGGGGGGATGAGCAGTTCTTC. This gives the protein CASKGGDEQFF.

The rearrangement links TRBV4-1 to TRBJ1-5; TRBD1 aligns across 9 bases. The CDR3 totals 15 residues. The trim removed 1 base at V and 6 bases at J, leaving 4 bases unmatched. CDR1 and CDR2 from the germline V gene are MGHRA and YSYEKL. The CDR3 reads CASSQGQGVTQPQHF. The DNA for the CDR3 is TGCGCCAGCAGCCAAGGACAGGGGGTTACTCAGCCCCAGCATTTT.

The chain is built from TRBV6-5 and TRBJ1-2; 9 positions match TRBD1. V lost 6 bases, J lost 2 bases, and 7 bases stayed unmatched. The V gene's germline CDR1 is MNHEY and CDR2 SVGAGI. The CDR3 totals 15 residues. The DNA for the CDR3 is TGTGCCAGCAGCCCGGACAGGGGACTGAACTATGGCTACACCTTC. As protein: CASSPDRGLNYGYTF.

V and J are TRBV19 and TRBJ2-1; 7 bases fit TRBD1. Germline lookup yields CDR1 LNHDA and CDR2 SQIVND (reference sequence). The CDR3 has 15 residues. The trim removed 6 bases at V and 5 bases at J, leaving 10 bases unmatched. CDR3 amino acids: CASSLNGDSNNEQFF. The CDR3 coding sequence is TGTGCCAGTAGCCTGAACGGGGACAGTAACAATGAGCAGTTCTTC.

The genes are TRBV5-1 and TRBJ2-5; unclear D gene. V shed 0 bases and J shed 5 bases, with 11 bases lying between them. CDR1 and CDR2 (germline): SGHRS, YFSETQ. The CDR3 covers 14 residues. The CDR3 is CASSLVAGSETQYF. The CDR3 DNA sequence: TGCGCCAGCAGCTTGGTCGCCGGGTCGGAGACCCAGTACTTC.

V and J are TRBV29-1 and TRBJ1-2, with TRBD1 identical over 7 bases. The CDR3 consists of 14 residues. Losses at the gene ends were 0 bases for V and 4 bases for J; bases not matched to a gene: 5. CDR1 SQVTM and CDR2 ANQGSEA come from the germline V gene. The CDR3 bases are TGCAGCGTTGAAGAACCGGGACAGACCTATGGCTACACCTTC. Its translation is CSVEEPGQTYGYTF.

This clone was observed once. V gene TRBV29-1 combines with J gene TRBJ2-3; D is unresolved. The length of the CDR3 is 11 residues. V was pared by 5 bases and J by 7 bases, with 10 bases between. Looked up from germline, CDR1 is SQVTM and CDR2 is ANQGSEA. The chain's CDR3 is CSVWVRNTQYF. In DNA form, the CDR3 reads TGCAGCGTTTGGGTGAGGAATACGCAGTATTTT.

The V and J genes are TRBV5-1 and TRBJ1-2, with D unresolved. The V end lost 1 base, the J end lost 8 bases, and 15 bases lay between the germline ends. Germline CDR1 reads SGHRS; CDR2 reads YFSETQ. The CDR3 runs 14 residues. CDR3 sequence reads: CASSLPGPDGGYTF. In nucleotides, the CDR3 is TGCGCCAGCAGCTTGCCCGGCCCCGACGGAGGCTACACCTTC.

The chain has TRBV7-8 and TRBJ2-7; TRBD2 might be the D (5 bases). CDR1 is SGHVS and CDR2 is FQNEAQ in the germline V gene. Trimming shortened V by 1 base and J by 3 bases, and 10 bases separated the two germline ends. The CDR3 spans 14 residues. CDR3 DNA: TGTGCCAGCAGCTTAGTTCCGGGGAACTACGAGCAGTACTTC. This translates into CASSLVPGNYEQYF.

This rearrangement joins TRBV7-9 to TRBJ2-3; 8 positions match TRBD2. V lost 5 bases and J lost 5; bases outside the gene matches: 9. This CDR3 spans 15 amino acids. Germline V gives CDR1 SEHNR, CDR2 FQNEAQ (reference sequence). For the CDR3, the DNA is TGTGCCAGCAGCCCTCCACGGGGGGGCCTAGATACGCAGTATTTT. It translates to CASSPPRGGLDTQYF.

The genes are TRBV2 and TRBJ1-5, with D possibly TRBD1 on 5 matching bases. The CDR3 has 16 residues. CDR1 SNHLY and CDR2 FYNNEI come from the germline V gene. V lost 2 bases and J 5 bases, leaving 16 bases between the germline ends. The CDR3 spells CASSETGPGSYQPQHF. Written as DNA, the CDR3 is TGTGCCAGCAGTGAAACGGGCCCAGGGAGCTATCAGCCCCAGCATTTT.

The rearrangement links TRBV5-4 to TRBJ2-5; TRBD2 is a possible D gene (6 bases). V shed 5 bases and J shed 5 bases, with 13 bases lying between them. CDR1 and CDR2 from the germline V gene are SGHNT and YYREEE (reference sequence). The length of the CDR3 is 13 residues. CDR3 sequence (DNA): TGTGCCAGCAGTCGATGGGAGGTGGAGACCCAGTACTTC. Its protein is CASSRWEVETQYF.

The CDR3 region is CASLGRGGTEAFF. The DNA for the CDR3 is TGTGCCAGTCTAGGTCGGGGCGGAACTGAAGCTTTCTTT. J is TRBJ1-1 and V is TRBV19, with a possible D match to TRBD1 (5 bases). V was clipped by 8 bases and J by 5 bases, with 15 bases between them. The CDR3 is made up of 13 amino acids. Germline CDR1 reads LNHDA; CDR2 reads SQIVND (reference sequence).